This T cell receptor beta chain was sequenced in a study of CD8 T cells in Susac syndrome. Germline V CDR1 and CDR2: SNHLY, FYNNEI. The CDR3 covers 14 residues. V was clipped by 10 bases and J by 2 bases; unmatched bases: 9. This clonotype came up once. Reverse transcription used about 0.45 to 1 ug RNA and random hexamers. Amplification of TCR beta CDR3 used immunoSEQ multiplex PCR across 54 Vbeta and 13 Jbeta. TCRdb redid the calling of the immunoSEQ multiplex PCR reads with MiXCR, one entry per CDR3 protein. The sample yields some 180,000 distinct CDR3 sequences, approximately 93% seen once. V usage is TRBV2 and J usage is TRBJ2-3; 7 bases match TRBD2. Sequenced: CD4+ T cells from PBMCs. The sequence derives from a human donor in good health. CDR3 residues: CANRAGDNTDTQYF. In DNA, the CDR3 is TGTGCCAACCGTGCGGGAGACAACACAGATACGCAGTATTTT.